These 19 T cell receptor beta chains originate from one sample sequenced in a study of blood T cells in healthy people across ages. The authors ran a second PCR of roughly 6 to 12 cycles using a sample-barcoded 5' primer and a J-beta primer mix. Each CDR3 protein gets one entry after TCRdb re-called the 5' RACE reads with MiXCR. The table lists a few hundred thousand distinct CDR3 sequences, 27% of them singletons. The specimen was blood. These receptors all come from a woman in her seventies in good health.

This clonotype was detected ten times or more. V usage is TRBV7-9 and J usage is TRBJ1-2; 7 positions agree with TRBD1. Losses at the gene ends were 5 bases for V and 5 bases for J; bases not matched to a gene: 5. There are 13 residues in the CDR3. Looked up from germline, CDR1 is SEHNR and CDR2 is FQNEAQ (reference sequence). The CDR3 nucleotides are TGTGCCAGCAGCGAGGGACAGACTTATGGCTACACCTTC. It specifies CASSEGQTYGYTF.

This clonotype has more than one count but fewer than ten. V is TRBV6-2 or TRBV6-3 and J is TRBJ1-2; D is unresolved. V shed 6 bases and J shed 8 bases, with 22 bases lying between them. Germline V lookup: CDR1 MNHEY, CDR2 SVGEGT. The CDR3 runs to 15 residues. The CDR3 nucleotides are TGTGCCAGCAGACCCGGAGGCGGATATTCGAGAGGCTACACCTTC. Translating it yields CASRPGGGYSRGYTF.

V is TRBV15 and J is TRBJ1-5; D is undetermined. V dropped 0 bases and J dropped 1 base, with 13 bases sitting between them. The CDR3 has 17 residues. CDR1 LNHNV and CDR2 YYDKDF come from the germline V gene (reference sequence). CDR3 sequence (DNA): TGTGCCACCAGCAGAGATCTGGGGTCTGGGAGCAATCAGCCCCAGCATTTT. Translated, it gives CATSRDLGSGSNQPQHF.

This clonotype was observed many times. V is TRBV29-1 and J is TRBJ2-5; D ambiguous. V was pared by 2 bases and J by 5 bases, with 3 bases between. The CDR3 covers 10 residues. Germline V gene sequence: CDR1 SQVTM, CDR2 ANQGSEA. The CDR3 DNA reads TGCAGCGTTGAACGGGAGACCCAGTACTTC. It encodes CSVERETQYF.

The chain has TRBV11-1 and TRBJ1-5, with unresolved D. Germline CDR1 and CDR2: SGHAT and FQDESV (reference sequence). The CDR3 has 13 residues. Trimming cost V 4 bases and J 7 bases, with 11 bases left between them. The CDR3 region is CASSSSPGQPQHF. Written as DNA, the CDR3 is TGTGCCAGCAGCTCTTCCCCGGGGCAGCCCCAGCATTTT.

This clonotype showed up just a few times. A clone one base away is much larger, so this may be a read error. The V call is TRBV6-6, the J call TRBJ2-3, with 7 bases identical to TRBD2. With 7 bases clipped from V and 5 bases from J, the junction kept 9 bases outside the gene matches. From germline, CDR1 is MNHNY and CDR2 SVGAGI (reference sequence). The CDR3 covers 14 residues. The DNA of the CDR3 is TGTGCCAGCACTCCCGGAGGCGGGGGAGATACGCAGTATTTT. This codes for CASTPGGGGDTQYF.

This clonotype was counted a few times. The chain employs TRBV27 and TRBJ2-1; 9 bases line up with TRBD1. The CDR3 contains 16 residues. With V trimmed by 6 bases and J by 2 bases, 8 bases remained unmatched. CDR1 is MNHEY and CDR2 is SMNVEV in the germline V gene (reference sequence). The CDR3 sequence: CASRLKGTGPYNEQFF. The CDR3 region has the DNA TGTGCCAGCAGGCTAAAAGGGACAGGGCCCTACAATGAGCAGTTCTTC.

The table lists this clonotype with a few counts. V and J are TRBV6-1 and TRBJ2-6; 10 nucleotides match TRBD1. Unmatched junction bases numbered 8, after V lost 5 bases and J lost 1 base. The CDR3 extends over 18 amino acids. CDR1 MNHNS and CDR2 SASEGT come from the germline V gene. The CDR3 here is CASSPRDRGRSGANVLTF. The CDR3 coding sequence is TGTGCCAGCAGTCCCCGGGACAGGGGACGGTCTGGGGCCAACGTCCTGACTTTC.

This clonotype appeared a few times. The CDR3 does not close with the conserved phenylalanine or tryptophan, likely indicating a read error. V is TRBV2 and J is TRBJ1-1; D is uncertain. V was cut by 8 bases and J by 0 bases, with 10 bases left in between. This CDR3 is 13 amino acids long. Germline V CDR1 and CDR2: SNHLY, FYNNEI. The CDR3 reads CASSQGMNTEAFL. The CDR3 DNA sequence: TGTGCCAGCTCCCAAGGGATGAACACTGAAGCTTTCCTT.

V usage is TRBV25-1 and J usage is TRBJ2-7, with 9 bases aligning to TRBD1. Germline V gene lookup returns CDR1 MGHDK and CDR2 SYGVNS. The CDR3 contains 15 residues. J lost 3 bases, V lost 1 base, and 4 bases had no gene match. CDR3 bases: TGTGCCAGCAGTGAATCCCCGGGACAGGGCTACGAGCAGTACTTC. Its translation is CASSESPGQGYEQYF.

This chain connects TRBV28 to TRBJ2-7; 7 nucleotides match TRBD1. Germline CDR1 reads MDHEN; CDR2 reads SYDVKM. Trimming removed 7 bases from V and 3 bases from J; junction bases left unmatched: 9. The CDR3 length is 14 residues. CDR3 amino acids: CASTLGQDHYEQYF. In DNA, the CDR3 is TGTGCCAGCACGCTCGGACAGGATCACTACGAGCAGTACTTC.

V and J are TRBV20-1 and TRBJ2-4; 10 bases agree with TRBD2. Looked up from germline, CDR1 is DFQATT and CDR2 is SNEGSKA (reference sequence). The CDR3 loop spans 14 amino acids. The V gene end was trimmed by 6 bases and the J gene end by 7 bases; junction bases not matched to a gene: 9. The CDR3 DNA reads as TGCAGTGCCCGGCGGGATAGCGGGAGGAACATTCAGTACTTC. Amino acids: CSARRDSGRNIQYF.

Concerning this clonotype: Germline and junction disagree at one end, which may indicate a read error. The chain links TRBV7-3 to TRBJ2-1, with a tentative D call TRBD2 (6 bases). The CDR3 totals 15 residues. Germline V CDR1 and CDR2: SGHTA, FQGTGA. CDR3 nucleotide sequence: TGTGCCAGCAGCTTATCCAGTGGGGGGTACAATGAGCGGTTCTTC. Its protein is CASSLSSGGYNERFF.

CDR3 nucleotide sequence: TGTGCCACCAGCAGAGATAGTGGGACCCAGTACTTC. Protein: CATSRDSGTQYF. The chain is built from TRBV15 and TRBJ2-5; D remains ambiguous. In germline, CDR1 is LNHNV, CDR2 YYDKDF (reference sequence). The CDR3 extends over 12 amino acids. Between the trimmed V and J ends, which lost 0 bases and 7 bases, there was a span of 6 bases.

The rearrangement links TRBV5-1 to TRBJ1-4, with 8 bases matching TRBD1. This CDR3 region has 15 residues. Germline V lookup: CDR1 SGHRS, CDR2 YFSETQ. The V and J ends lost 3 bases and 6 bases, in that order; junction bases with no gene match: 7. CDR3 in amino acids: CASSSQGARDEKLFF. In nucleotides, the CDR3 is TGCGCCAGCAGCTCGCAGGGGGCGCGGGATGAAAAACTGTTTTTT. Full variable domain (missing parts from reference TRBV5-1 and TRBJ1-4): KAGVTQTPRYLIKTRGQQVTLSCSPISGHRSVSWYQQTPGQGLQFLFEYFSETQRNKGNFPGRFSGRQFSNSRSEMNVSTLELGDSALYLCASSSQGARDEKLFFGSGTQLSVL.

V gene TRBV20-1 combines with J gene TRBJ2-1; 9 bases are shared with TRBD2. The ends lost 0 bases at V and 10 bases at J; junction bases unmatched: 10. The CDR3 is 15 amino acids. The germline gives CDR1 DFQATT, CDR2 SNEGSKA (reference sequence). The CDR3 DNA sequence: TGCAGTGCTAGAGACTTGCGGGAGGGTAGTCGGGAGCAGTTCTTC. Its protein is CSARDLREGSREQFF.

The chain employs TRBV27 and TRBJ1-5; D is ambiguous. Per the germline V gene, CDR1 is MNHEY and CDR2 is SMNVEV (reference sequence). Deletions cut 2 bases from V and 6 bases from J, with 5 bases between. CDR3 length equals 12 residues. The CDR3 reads CASSLKGQPQHF. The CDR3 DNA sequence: TGTGCCAGCAGTTTAAAGGGTCAGCCCCAGCATTTT.

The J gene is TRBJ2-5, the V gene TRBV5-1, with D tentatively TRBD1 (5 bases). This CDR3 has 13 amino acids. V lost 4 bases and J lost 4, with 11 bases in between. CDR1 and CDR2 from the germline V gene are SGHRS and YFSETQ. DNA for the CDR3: TGCGCCAGCAGCCCCCAGGGTTCAGAGACCCAGTACTTC. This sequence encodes CASSPQGSETQYF.

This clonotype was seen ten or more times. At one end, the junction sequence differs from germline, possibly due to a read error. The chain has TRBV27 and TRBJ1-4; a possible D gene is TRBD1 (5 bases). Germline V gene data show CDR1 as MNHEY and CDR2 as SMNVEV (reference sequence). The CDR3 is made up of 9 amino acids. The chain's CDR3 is CASSLTAPF. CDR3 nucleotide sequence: TGTGCCAGCAGTTTGACAGCGCCTTTT.